This T cell receptor (beta chain) was recorded in a study of blood T cell repertoires in COVID-19. This CDR3 has 16 residues. Germline assignment: CDR1 ENHRY and CDR2 SYGVKD. V trimming: 7 bases; J trimming: 0 bases; junction bases outside the gene matches: 9. Per the study methods: Amplification with reference gene primers provided the estimates of nucleated cell counts. Profiled with immunoSEQ multiplex PCR; TCRdb holds only in-frame clones, not every one. V and J calls and clone size are copied from that table; D and trimming were computed from the DNA. The table lists 150,000 to 200,000 clones, 70% to 90% of them singletons.

This rearrangement joins TRBV10-3 to TRBJ1-3, with 7 nucleotides matching TRBD1. Material for sequencing was peripheral blood. This TCR was sampled from a man in his 70s with active or convalescent COVID-19. This chain's CDR3 is CAITRTGPDSGNTIYF. The DNA for the CDR3 is TGTGCCATCACCCGGACAGGCCCCGACTCTGGAAACACCATATATTTT.